A selection of T cell receptor beta chains follows, all from one sample in a study of blood T cell repertoires in COVID-19. Assay: immunoSEQ multiplex PCR; the TCRdb copy retains only in-frame clones and omits some. The data hold roughly 100,000 clones, with around 92% observed a single time. The specimen was peripheral blood. The origin of the receptors is a man younger than 35 with acute or convalescent COVID-19. The CDR3 runs from the conserved cysteine through the conserved F or W. Fields, in order: J gene, clone size, D gene, V gene, CDR3 protein, CDR3 DNA. The D gene is left open where the match is weak. Only part of the rows carry a size: once, few, many, or a class if the clone is expanded.

TRBJ2-7	NA	NA	TRBV6-5	CASSYSGGPYEQYF	TGTGCCAGCAGTTACTCGGGAGGCCCCTACGAGCAGTACTTC
TRBJ2-1	NA	NA	TRBV27	CASRPAAQGNNEQFF	TGTGCCAGCAGACCCGCGGCGCAGGGAAACAATGAGCAGTTCTTC
TRBJ2-7	NA	NA	TRBV20-1	CSASKVPESSYEQYF	TGCAGTGCTAGTAAGGTACCGGAGAGCTCCTACGAGCAGTACTTC
TRBJ2-2	NA	NA	TRBV5-6	CASSLKGLANTGELFF	TGTGCCAGCAGCTTGAAGGGACTCGCGAACACCGGGGAGCTGTTTTTT
TRBJ1-2	NA	NA	TRBV5-6	CASSGGTDGYTF	TGTGCCAGCAGCGGGGGCACAGATGGCTACACCTTC
TRBJ2-1	NA	NA	TRBV4-1	CASSQEGAGNNEQFF	TGCGCCAGCAGCCAAGAAGGGGCAGGGAACAATGAGCAGTTCTTC
TRBJ1-1	NA	NA	TRBV20-1	CSARAGTEAFF	TGCAGTGCCCGGGCGGGGACTGAAGCTTTCTTT
TRBJ2-5	NA	TRBD1	TRBV7-9	CATGTGQETQYF	TGTGCCACAGGGACAGGGCAAGAGACCCAGTACTTC
TRBJ1-4	NA	NA	TRBV18	CASSPTGGGATNEKLFF	TGTGCCAGCTCACCTACCGGCGGGGGCGCAACTAATGAAAAACTGTTTTTT
TRBJ1-4	NA	NA	TRBV29-1	CSAGTQGRGVFF	TGCAGCGCTGGGACACAGGGCCGCGGAGTGTTTTTT
TRBJ1-2	NA	TRBD1	TRBV6-5	CASSRDSLNYGYTF	TGTGCCAGCTCTAGGGACAGTCTTAACTATGGCTACACCTTC
TRBJ2-1	once	TRBD2	TRBV11-2	CASSLGTSGRDYNEQFF	TGTGCCAGCAGCTTAGGGACTAGCGGGAGGGATTACAATGAGCAGTTCTTC
TRBJ1-2	NA	NA	TRBV10-1	CASSDLYGYTF	TGCGCCAGCAGTGACCTCTATGGCTACACCTTC
TRBJ2-3	NA	TRBD2	TRBV9	CASSPRAGGTTDTQYF	TGTGCCAGCAGCCCTCGAGCGGGAGGTACGACAGATACGCAGTATTTT
TRBJ2-5	once	NA	TRBV5-1	CASSLDSFQFETQYF	TGCGCCAGCAGCTTGGACAGTTTCCAATTCGAGACCCAGTACTTC
TRBJ2-6	NA	NA	TRBV4-2	CASSQVQAKQLGANVLTF	TGTGCCAGCAGCCAGGTCCAGGCCAAGCAACTTGGGGCCAACGTCCTGACTTTC
TRBJ2-1	NA	NA	TRBV3-1/TRBV3-2	CASSPGNEQFF	TGTGCCAGCAGCCCAGGGAATGAGCAGTTCTTC
TRBJ1-5	NA	NA	TRBV12-1	CASTPTYLVCRDRGIPGGGQPQHF	TGTGCCAGCACGCCGACATACCTGGTGTGTCGGGACAGGGGCATCCCCGGTGGTGGTCAGCCCCAGCATTTT
TRBJ1-1	NA	NA	TRBV7-6	CASSFYGTPNTEAFF	TGTGCCAGCAGCTTCTACGGGACACCGAACACTGAAGCTTTCTTT
TRBJ1-4	NA	NA	TRBV5-1	CASSLDVGASPEKLFF	TGCGCCAGCAGCTTGGATGTGGGCGCGTCTCCTGAAAAACTGTTTTTT
TRBJ2-1	NA	NA	TRBV18	CASSPGESSYNEQFF	TGTGCCAGCTCACCGGGCGAGAGCTCCTACAATGAGCAGTTCTTC
TRBJ2-7	NA	TRBD2	TRBV11-2	CASSLGLELYEQYF	TGTGCCAGCAGCCTGGGACTAGAGCTCTACGAGCAGTACTTC
TRBJ2-1	NA	TRBD2	TRBV5-4	CASSPSSGRFNEQFF	TGTGCCAGCAGCCCATCTAGCGGGAGGTTCAATGAGCAGTTCTTC
TRBJ2-7	NA	TRBD2	TRBV7-2	CASSLALSGRTEQYF	TGTGCCAGCAGCTTAGCGCTTAGCGGGAGGACCGAGCAGTACTTC
TRBJ1-2	NA	TRBD1	TRBV3-1/TRBV3-2	CASSQKQGDGYTF	TGTGCCAGCAGCCAGAAACAGGGGGATGGCTACACCTTC
TRBJ2-7	few	NA	TRBV10-3	CAISSGLRGTREQYF	TGTGCCATCAGTTCCGGCCTCCGGGGGACTCGAGAGCAGTACTTC
TRBJ2-1	NA	TRBD2	TRBV6-5	CAIATSGSTDEQFF	TGTGCCATCGCTACTAGCGGGAGTACGGATGAGCAGTTCTTC
TRBJ1-1	once	NA	TRBV5-1	CASSLASPFPSEAFF	TGCGCCAGCAGCTTGGCCTCCCCTTTTCCTAGTGAAGCTTTCTTT
TRBJ1-6	NA	TRBD1	TRBV9	CASSAADRGESPLHF	TGTGCCAGCAGCGCCGCGGACAGGGGTGAATCACCCCTCCACTTT
TRBJ1-6	NA	TRBD1	TRBV6-6	CASSYPTGGNSPLHF	TGTGCCAGCAGTTACCCTACAGGGGGTAATTCACCCCTCCACTTT
TRBJ2-1	NA	NA	TRBV5-1	CASSQYDEGEQFF	TGCGCCAGCAGCCAATATGACGAGGGTGAGCAGTTCTTC
TRBJ2-1	NA	TRBD2	TRBV24-1	CATSDFSLAETSYNEQFF	TGTGCCACCAGTGATTTCTCGCTAGCGGAAACCTCCTACAATGAGCAGTTCTTC
TRBJ1-1	NA	TRBD1	TRBV12-5	CASGLARTGVPVTEAFF	TGTGCTAGTGGTTTGGCAAGGACAGGGGTTCCCGTAACTGAAGCTTTCTTT
TRBJ2-7	NA	NA	TRBV4-1	CASSHRTLYEQYF	TGCGCCAGCAGTCACCGGACACTTTACGAGCAGTACTTC
TRBJ1-1	NA	NA	TRBV5-1	CASSSTVLNTEAFF	TGCGCCAGCAGCTCGACAGTATTGAACACTGAAGCTTTCTTT
TRBJ1-1	NA	NA	TRBV6-5	CASSYSGRATAEAFF	TGTGCCAGCAGTTACTCAGGAAGGGCGACAGCTGAAGCTTTCTTT
TRBJ2-2	NA	NA	TRBV12-5	CASGGGGTGELFF	TGTGCTAGTGGAGGGGGGGGCACCGGGGAGCTGTTTTTT
TRBJ2-5	NA	NA	TRBV7-6	CASSKGLSQETQYF	TGTGCCAGCAGCAAGGGACTTTCCCAAGAGACCCAGTACTTC
TRBJ2-7	once	NA	TRBV24-1	CATSDLQGSNEQYF	TGTGCCACCAGTGATTTGCAGGGTAGCAACGAGCAGTACTTC
TRBJ1-5	few	NA	TRBV5-1	CASSLGTLDQPQHF	TGCGCCAGCAGCCTCGGGACACTAGATCAGCCCCAGCATTTT
TRBJ2-5	NA	NA	TRBV3-1/TRBV3-2	CASSGGTGETQYF	TGTGCCAGTTCAGGGGGGACCGGGGAGACCCAGTACTTC
TRBJ2-3	NA	TRBD2	TRBV30	CAWSRGTSSDTQYF	TGTGCCTGGAGTAGGGGGACTAGCTCCGATACGCAGTATTTT
TRBJ1-1	NA	NA	TRBV6-5	CASSSWTANTEAFF	TGTGCCAGCAGTTCCTGGACAGCGAACACTGAAGCTTTCTTT
TRBJ2-7	NA	NA	TRBV27	CASSLSRPPGEQYF	TGTGCCAGCAGTTTATCGCGGCCGCCCGGGGAGCAGTACTTC